The T cell receptor (beta chain) under discussion was sequenced for a study of T cell changes during pregnancy in multiple sclerosis. Trimming at V came to 5 bases and at J to 5 bases, leaving 13 bases not matched to a gene. Germline lookup yields CDR1 SGHTA and CDR2 FQGNSA. CDR3 size: 16 residues. Only in-frame clones appear in the TCRdb table, and some are missing; sequencing was by immunoSEQ multiplex PCR. Here the sample spans tens of thousands of clones, about 90% being singletons. The source material was peripheral blood, sampled after pregnancy. V is TRBV7-2 and J is TRBJ2-7, with 9 bases aligning to TRBD2. This receptor was taken from a female donor with multiple sclerosis, enrolled in a pregnancy study. The CDR3 nucleotides read TGTGCCAGCAGCCTCCTGGCGGGAGGGCTCGGGAACGAGCAGTACTTC. Its translation: CASSLLAGGLGNEQYF.